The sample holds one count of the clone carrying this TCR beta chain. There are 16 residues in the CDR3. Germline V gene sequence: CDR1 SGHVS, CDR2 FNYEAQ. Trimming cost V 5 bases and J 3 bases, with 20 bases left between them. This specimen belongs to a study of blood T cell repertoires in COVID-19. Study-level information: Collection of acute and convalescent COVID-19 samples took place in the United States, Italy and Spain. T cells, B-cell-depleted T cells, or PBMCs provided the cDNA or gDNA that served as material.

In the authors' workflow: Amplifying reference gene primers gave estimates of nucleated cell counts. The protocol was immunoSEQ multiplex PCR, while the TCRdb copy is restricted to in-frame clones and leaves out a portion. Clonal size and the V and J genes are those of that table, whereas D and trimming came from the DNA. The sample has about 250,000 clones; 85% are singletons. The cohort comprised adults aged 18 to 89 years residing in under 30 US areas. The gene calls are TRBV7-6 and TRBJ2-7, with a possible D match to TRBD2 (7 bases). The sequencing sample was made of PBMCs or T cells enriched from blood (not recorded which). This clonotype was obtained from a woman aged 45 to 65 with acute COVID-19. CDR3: CASSPAGRGLNYEQYF. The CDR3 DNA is TGTGCCAGCAGCCCGGCAGGGCGGGGGCTAAACTACGAGCAGTACTTC.